A single sample gave rise to the 17 T cell receptor beta chains below, sequenced in a study of blood T cell repertoires in COVID-19 (dated by TCRdb to the early 2020s). Receptor amplification or capture employed the immunoSEQ multiplex PCR assay. Held by TCRdb, this immuneACCESS table contains in-frame sequences only and omits some clones. Under half of the omission traces to an unresolved V gene where checked; the cause of the rest is unknown. The sample table contains some 79,000 clones; only one count was recorded for 85% to 90% of them. The ten largest account for about 15% of the sample. The source material was peripheral blood. These receptors were taken from a man in his 70s with active or convalescent COVID-19.

The CDR3 nucleotides are TGTGCCAGCAGTGACGTCTCCGGGACTAGTAAAAACATTCAGTACTTC. Translated: CASSDVSGTSKNIQYF. The chain carries TRBV28 and TRBJ2-4; 8 bases map to TRBD2. From germline, CDR1 is MDHEN and CDR2 SYDVKM. The J segment lost 4 bases and the V segment lost 5 bases, leaving 10 bases of the junction unmatched. CDR3 length equals 16 residues.

The chain carries TRBV15 and TRBJ1-4; D ambiguous. This CDR3 contains 14 residues. CDR1 LNHNV and CDR2 YYDKDF come from the germline V gene (reference sequence). V was clipped by 2 bases and J by 8 bases, with 12 bases between them. The CDR3 region has the DNA TGTGCCACCAGCAGATCCGGTGCCTACGAAAAACTGTTTTTT. Translating it yields CATSRSGAYEKLFF.

This sequence joins TRBV5-6 and TRBJ1-3; 7 nucleotides line up with TRBD1. This CDR3 is 14 amino acids long. CDR1 and CDR2 from the germline V gene are SGHDT and YYEEEE. After removal of 0 bases from V and 7 bases from J, the junction contained 4 bases not matched to a gene. The CDR3 spells CASSLGQGLNTIYF. The CDR3 DNA reads as TGTGCCAGCAGCTTGGGACAGGGATTGAACACCATATATTTT.

V usage is TRBV20-1 and J usage is TRBJ1-1; no clear D. The length of the CDR3 is 11 residues. V shed 4 bases and J shed 11 bases, with 14 bases lying between them. Germline V CDR1 and CDR2: DFQATT, SNEGSKA (reference sequence). CDR3 coding DNA: TGCAGTGCTAAAAGTCCTACCGTGGCTTTCTTT. This codes for CSAKSPTVAFF.

The gene calls are TRBV5-4 and TRBJ2-2; 9 bases fit TRBD1. The J segment lost 6 bases and the V segment lost 4 bases, leaving 1 base of the junction unmatched. Germline CDR1 and CDR2: SGHNT and YYREEE (reference sequence). There are 13 residues in the CDR3. In DNA, the CDR3 is TGTGCCAGCAGCCGGACAGGGGCCGGGGAGCTGTTTTTT. Translation gives CASSRTGAGELFF.

The rearrangement uses TRBV24-1 and TRBJ2-1, with D possibly matching TRBD1 (5 bases). Germline V gene sequence: CDR1 KGHDR, CDR2 SFDVKD. With 8 bases removed from V and 15 bases from J, the gap between germline ends came to 22 bases. This CDR3 contains 13 residues. In DNA, the CDR3 is TGTGCCACCATCGGCGATCAGTTCCAGGGCCCGTTCTTC. Translating it yields CATIGDQFQGPFF.

The rearrangement links TRBV5-5 to TRBJ2-6, with 10 bases that match TRBD1. V shed 2 bases, J shed 7 bases, and the junction held 3 bases outside the gene matches. CDR3 length: 15 residues. Germline V gene data show CDR1 as SGHKS and CDR2 as YYEKEE (reference sequence). This chain's CDR3 is CASSFRDRGANVLTF. DNA of the CDR3: TGTGCCAGCAGCTTCCGGGACAGGGGAGCCAACGTCCTGACTTTC.

V is TRBV11-2 and J is TRBJ2-3, with D unresolved. Trimming stripped 0 bases from V and 7 bases from J, with 8 bases between. The CDR3 totals 13 residues. In germline, CDR1 is SGHAT, CDR2 FQNNGV. This chain's CDR3 is CASSLDQAHTQYF. For the CDR3, the DNA is TGTGCCAGCAGCTTAGATCAAGCGCATACGCAGTATTTT.

The gene calls are TRBV28 and TRBJ2-5; 8 bases match TRBD1. The germline CDR1 and CDR2 sequences are MDHEN and SYDVKM. This CDR3 comprises 15 residues. After removal of 6 bases from V and 5 bases from J, the junction contained 11 bases not matched to a gene. CDR3 in DNA: TGTGCCAGCAGAGCCGTCTCAGGGGGCATGGAGACCCAGTACTTC. Its protein is CASRAVSGGMETQYF.

The gene calls are TRBV30 and TRBJ1-3, with 9 positions matching TRBD1. The V gene's germline CDR1 is GTSNPN and CDR2 SVGIG (reference sequence). Trimming removed 4 bases from V and 8 bases from J; junction bases left unmatched: 12. The CDR3 spans 15 residues. The CDR3 spells CAWNLGTGSLYTIYF. In DNA, the CDR3 is TGTGCCTGGAATCTAGGGACAGGGAGTTTGTACACCATATATTTT. Full variable domain (remainder filled in from reference TRBV30 and TRBJ1-3): SQTIHQWPATLVQPVGSPLSLECTVEGTSNPNLYWYRQAAGRGLQLLFYSVGIGQISSEVPQNLSASRPQDRQFILSSKKLLLSDSGFYLCAWNLGTGSLYTIYFGEGSWLTVV.

The chain is built from TRBV6-2 or TRBV6-3 and TRBJ2-7, with TRBD1 matching over 8 bases. CDR1 MNHEY and CDR2 SVGEGT come from the germline V gene. This CDR3 is 13 amino acids long. The J segment lost 6 bases and the V segment lost 2 bases, leaving 3 bases of the junction unmatched. DNA of the CDR3: TGTGCCAGCAGTTACCAGGGGGCTGGCGAGCAGTACTTC. It is translated as CASSYQGAGEQYF.

This sequence joins TRBV5-1 and TRBJ2-7, with TRBD2 matching over 12 bases. The germline gives CDR1 SGHRS, CDR2 YFSETQ. The CDR3 contains 14 residues. Trimming took 0 bases from V and 5 from J; bases not matched to a gene: 0. CDR3 bases: TGCGCCAGCAGCTTGGGACTAGCGGGAGACGAGCAGTACTTC. Protein: CASSLGLAGDEQYF.

This clone was found a few times. V and J are TRBV3-1 (or the pseudogene TRBV3-2) and TRBJ2-2; D uncertain. Per germline, CDR1 LGHDT and CDR2 YNNKEL (reference sequence). V lost 4 bases and J lost 7, with 7 bases in between. The CDR3 spans 12 residues. The CDR3 here is CASSPASGELFF. CDR3 sequence (DNA): TGTGCCAGCAGCCCGGCTAGCGGGGAGCTGTTTTTT.

This clone has just a few counts. The chain combines TRBV30 with TRBJ2-1; 12 bases match TRBD2. The CDR3 runs 12 residues. The germline gives CDR1 GTSNPN, CDR2 SVGIG (reference sequence). The junction had 3 bases not matched to a gene; V was cut back by 8 bases and J by 7 bases. This CDR3 is CAGGLAGNEQFF. The CDR3 DNA reads as TGTGCCGGTGGACTAGCGGGGAATGAGCAGTTCTTC.

The chain joins TRBV15 to TRBJ2-2; tentative D call: TRBD2 (6 bases). Deletions cut 6 bases from V and 2 bases from J, with 10 bases between. The V gene's germline CDR1 is LNHNV and CDR2 YYDKDF (reference sequence). The CDR3 totals 14 residues. CDR3 DNA sequence: TGTGCCACCAGACTAGCCCCCAACACCGGGGAGCTGTTTTTT. Its protein is CATRLAPNTGELFF.

The CDR3: CASTLRGGPSTDTQYF. CDR3 DNA sequence: TGTGCCAGCACCCTCCGGGGAGGGCCGAGCACAGATACGCAGTATTTT. The V gene is TRBV13, the J gene TRBJ2-3, with TRBD2 matching over 7 bases. CDR3 length: 16 residues. The trim removed 7 bases at V and 0 bases at J, leaving 10 bases unmatched. Germline CDR1 is PRHDT and CDR2 is FYEKMQ (reference sequence). The full variable domain, rest sourced from reference TRBV13 and TRBJ2-3, is AAGVIQSPRHLIKEKRETATLKCYPIPRHDTVYWYQQGPGQDPQFLISFYEKMQSDKGSIPDRFSAQQFSDYHSELNMSSLELGDSALYFCASTLRGGPSTDTQYFGPGTRLTVL.

This sequence joins TRBV2 and TRBJ1-5, with D maybe TRBD1 (5 bases). Germline assignment: CDR1 SNHLY and CDR2 FYNNEI. CDR3 length equals 13 residues. V lost 7 bases to trimming and J lost 2 bases, with 9 bases between them. The CDR3 is CASNLQGNQPQHF. CDR3 bases: TGTGCCAGCAATCTACAGGGCAATCAGCCCCAGCATTTT.